This TCR beta chain was identified in a study of T cell repertoires in cytomegalovirus infection. Whole-study context: A matching HLA type, together with CMV infection, was signaled by public TCR beta signatures.

Whole-study results and caveats: Clonotype analysis showed dominance of the ex vivo response by HLA-C-restricted CMV-specific TCR beta clonotypes. Based on cumulative public TCR beta family frequency, carriers of CMV plus the relevant HLA were identified.

A remark on this clonotype: Its matching antigen is unknown.

TCRdb independently ran MiXCR on the reads; one entry per CDR3 protein. The sample includes some 180,000 distinct CDR3 sequences, roughly a sixth of them seen just once. Looked up from germline, CDR1 is SEHNR and CDR2 is FQNEAQ (reference sequence). Trimming removed 1 base from V and 0 bases from J, with 7 bases in between. There are 16 residues in the CDR3. This chain uses TRBV7-9 with TRBJ2-6; D gene ambiguous. The receptor's source is a human donor in good health (CMV status not recorded). Some clones in this sample may be carry-over from other donors' samples. Sequenced input: CD8+ T cells from PBMCs. The CDR3 loop is CASSLGSDSGANVLTF. The CDR3 bases are TGTGCCAGCAGCTTAGGGTCGGACTCTGGGGCCAACGTCCTGACTTTC.